Following are 3 T cell receptor beta chains from one sample sequenced in a study of spatial heterogeneity in lung cancer. TCRdb itself ran the 5' RACE reads through MiXCR, one entry per CDR3 protein. The sample records around 26,000 distinct CDR3 sequences, around 7% being singletons. This sample's time point: sample taken at primary tumor resection. The sample was PBMCs, taken at surgery. These TCRs come from a male donor with early-stage non-small cell lung cancer.

This clonotype was detected ten times or more. The rearrangement uses TRBV19 and TRBJ1-5, with 8 bases that match TRBD1. This CDR3 is built from 17 residues. Trimming took 3 bases from V and 0 from J; bases not matched to a gene: 7. Germline V gene data show CDR1 as LNHDA and CDR2 as SQIVND (reference sequence). This CDR3 reads CASSIRTGINSNQPQHF. CDR3 nucleotides: TGTGCCAGTAGTATCCGGACAGGGATTAATAGCAATCAGCCCCAGCATTTT.

This clonotype was counted many times. This chain joins TRBV18 and TRBJ2-1, with 10 bases identical to TRBD1. The CDR3 is made up of 15 amino acids. The V segment lost 5 bases and the J segment 10 bases; nucleotides outside the gene matches: 11. Germline V CDR1 and CDR2: KGHSH, LQKENI. Here the CDR3 reads CASSDPGTGVREQFF. Written as DNA, the CDR3 is TGTGCCAGCTCAGATCCCGGGACAGGGGTTCGCGAGCAGTTCTTC.

The sample holds many counts of this clonotype. The chain is built from TRBV7-2 and TRBJ2-7, with a possible D match to TRBD1 (7 bases). CDR3 length: 14 amino acids. Trimming shortened V by 5 bases and J by 4 bases, and 15 bases separated the two germline ends. Germline lookup yields CDR1 SGHTA and CDR2 FQGNSA. CDR3 bases: TGTGCCAGCAGCCCGGACAGGAGGGCGTACGAGCAGTACGTC. Its translation: CASSPDRRAYEQYV.